These 7 T cell receptor beta chains share one sample of origin, sequenced in a study of T-cell reconstitution after alpha-beta-depleted transplantation in children. Unique molecular identifiers were incorporated during preparation of the TCRbeta library. TCRdb processed the PCR reads anew with MiXCR; each CDR3 protein has one entry. The sample has 450,000 to 550,000 distinct CDR3 sequences, roughly an eighth seen once. The material was PBMCs, mostly from graft donor cells, obtained 180 days after TCRalphabeta/CD19-depleted stem cell transplant. These receptors were collected from a female patient between 2 and 15 years old who had a stem cell transplant for aplastic anemia, so the T cells may come from the graft donor.

This clonotype was detected once. This chain joins TRBV13 and TRBJ2-7; the match to TRBD1 covers 7 bases. Germline V CDR1 and CDR2: PRHDT, FYEKMQ (reference sequence). The CDR3 loop spans 16 amino acids. Germline trimming cut 7 bases from V and 0 bases from J; bases unmatched to any gene: 12. This chain's CDR3 is CASTQRQGEFSYEQYF. CDR3 bases: TGTGCCAGCACCCAGAGACAGGGAGAGTTCTCCTACGAGCAGTACTTC. Complete variable domain (other parts from reference TRBV13 and TRBJ2-7): AAGVIQSPRHLIKEKRETATLKCYPIPRHDTVYWYQQGPGQDPQFLISFYEKMQSDKGSIPDRFSAQQFSDYHSELNMSSLELGDSALYFCASTQRQGEFSYEQYFGPGTRLTVT.

The V call is TRBV12-3 or TRBV12-4, the J call TRBJ2-1; 8 bases map to TRBD1. CDR3 size: 15 residues. J lost 3 bases, V lost 7 bases, and 8 bases had no gene match. In DNA form, the CDR3 reads TGTGCCAGCAAGCCATCAGGGGGCAGCTACAATGAGCAGTTCTTC. It specifies CASKPSGGSYNEQFF.

This clonotype was seen a handful of times. The genes are TRBV30 and TRBJ1-6; tentatively, D is TRBD1 (6 bases). Trimming took 4 bases from V and 0 from J, leaving 13 bases between them. Germline CDR1 and CDR2: GTSNPN and SVGIG (reference sequence). The CDR3 length is 16 residues. The chain's CDR3 is CAWTTGRGSYNSPLHF. The CDR3 DNA reads TGTGCCTGGACCACAGGGAGGGGCTCCTATAATTCACCCCTCCACTTT.

This clonotype was seen a few times. The V and J genes are TRBV11-2 and TRBJ2-3; 9 bases agree with TRBD1. The length of the CDR3 is 17 residues. Germline CDR1 reads SGHAT; CDR2 reads FQNNGV. V shed 6 bases, J shed 4 bases, and the junction held 14 bases outside the gene matches. The CDR3 sequence: CASRTPQQGALSDTQYF. The CDR3 region has the DNA TGTGCCAGCAGGACGCCGCAACAGGGGGCTTTGTCAGATACGCAGTATTTT.

The chain joins TRBV27 to TRBJ1-1; tentative D call: TRBD1 (5 bases). The CDR3 runs 18 residues. V was shortened by 4 bases and J by 1 base, with 22 bases between the two germline ends. Per the germline V gene, CDR1 is MNHEY and CDR2 is SMNVEV (reference sequence). The CDR3 nucleotides are TGTGCCAGCAGTTATAGGGGTTGGGGGTTGTTCCCGAACACTGAAGCTTTCTTT. Translating it yields CASSYRGWGLFPNTEAFF.

This clonotype has more than one count but fewer than ten. The V call is TRBV29-1, the J call TRBJ1-2, with TRBD1 matching over 7 bases. Looked up from germline, CDR1 is SQVTM and CDR2 is ANQGSEA. CDR3 size: 13 residues. V was clipped by 6 bases and J by 5 bases; unmatched bases: 9. The CDR3 region is CSVLTGLLYGYTF. Here the CDR3 DNA reads TGCAGCGTCCTGACAGGGTTATTATATGGCTACACCTTC.

The chain uses TRBV28 and TRBJ2-5, with D unresolved. There are 14 residues in the CDR3. Germline CDR1 MDHEN, CDR2 SYDVKM. The V and J ends lost 2 bases and 1 base respectively, with 8 bases between them. The CDR3 sequence is CASSLGSRQETQYF. CDR3 bases: TGTGCCAGCAGTTTAGGCAGTCGCCAAGAGACCCAGTACTTC.